This T cell receptor beta chain was recorded in a study of blood T cells in healthy people across ages. Through a sample-barcoded 5' primer and a J-beta primer mix, a second PCR was run for roughly 6 to 12 cycles. TCRdb reanalysed the 5' RACE reads using MiXCR and keeps one entry per CDR3 protein. The sample consists of around 1.5 million distinct CDR3 sequences, 30% to 40% of them appearing once. V was clipped by 4 bases and J by 8 bases, with 17 bases between them. This CDR3 region has 14 residues. Germline V gives CDR1 LNHNV, CDR2 YYDKDF (reference sequence). This rearrangement joins TRBV15 to TRBJ1-2, with D unclear. Sample: blood. The source is a woman aged 30 to 39 in good health. The CDR3 sequence is CATSTLRGYEGYTF. For the CDR3, the DNA is TGTGCCACCAGCACCCTCCGGGGATATGAGGGCTACACCTTC.